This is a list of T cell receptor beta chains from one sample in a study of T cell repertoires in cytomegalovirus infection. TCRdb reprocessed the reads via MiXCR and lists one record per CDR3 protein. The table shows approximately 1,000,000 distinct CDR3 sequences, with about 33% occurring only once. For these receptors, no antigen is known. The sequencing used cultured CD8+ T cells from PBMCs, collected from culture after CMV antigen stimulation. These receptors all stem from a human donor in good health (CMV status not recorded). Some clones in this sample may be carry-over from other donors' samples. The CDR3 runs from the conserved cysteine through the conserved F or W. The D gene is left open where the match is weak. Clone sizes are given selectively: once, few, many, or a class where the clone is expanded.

CDR3nt: TGTGCCAGCAGCCTAGGCCCGAGACAGGGGTCGTACGAGCAGTACTTC; CDR3aa: CASSLGPRQGSYEQYF; v_gene: TRBV7-6; abundance: many; d_gene: TRBD1; j_gene: TRBJ2-7
CDR3nt: TGCGCCAGCAGCCAAGTTGCGGCTAACTATGGCTACACCTTC; CDR3aa: CASSQVAANYGYTF; v_gene: TRBV4-1; abundance: -; d_gene: -; j_gene: TRBJ1-2
CDR3nt: TGTGCCAGCACCCCTGGGGGCGGGGGGATCGCCGGGGAGCTGTTTTTT; CDR3aa: CASTPGGGGIAGELFF; v_gene: TRBV28; abundance: -; d_gene: TRBD2; j_gene: TRBJ2-2
CDR3nt: TGTGCCAGCAGTTACAGACGAGGGGGTGGATCACCCCTCCACTTT; CDR3aa: CASSYRRGGGSPLHF; v_gene: TRBV6-5; abundance: -; d_gene: -; j_gene: TRBJ1-6
CDR3nt: TGTGCCACCAGTGATTTGCGGCAGGGCGGGGTGAAAGATACGCAGTATTTT; CDR3aa: CATSDLRQGGVKDTQYF; v_gene: TRBV24-1; abundance: few; d_gene: -; j_gene: TRBJ2-3
CDR3nt: TGTGCCAGCAGTTACTTTACAGGGACGCATTCACCCCTCCACTTT; CDR3aa: CASSYFTGTHSPLHF; v_gene: TRBV6-5; abundance: many; d_gene: -; j_gene: TRBJ1-6
CDR3nt: TGTGCCAGCAGCTTAAGCGGGGGGGATCACAATGAGCAGTTCTTC; CDR3aa: CASSLSGGDHNEQFF; v_gene: TRBV7-3; abundance: -; d_gene: TRBD2; j_gene: TRBJ2-1
CDR3nt: TGCGCCAGCAGCCAAGAAGGACAGGACAGCTATGGCTACACCTTC; CDR3aa: CASSQEGQDSYGYTF; v_gene: TRBV4-1; abundance: -; d_gene: TRBD1; j_gene: TRBJ1-2
CDR3nt: TGCGCCAGCAGCCAAGAGTGGGTTAGGAACACCGGGGAGCTGTTTTTT; CDR3aa: CASSQEWVRNTGELFF; v_gene: TRBV4-1; abundance: few; d_gene: -; j_gene: TRBJ2-2
CDR3nt: TGTGCCAGCCTAGGGGGGACCGCCCCGAACACCGGGGAGCTGTTTTTT; CDR3aa: CASLGGTAPNTGELFF; v_gene: TRBV7-4; abundance: -; d_gene: -; j_gene: TRBJ2-2
CDR3nt: TGCGCCAGCAGCGACATTAACACTGAAGCTTTCTTT; CDR3aa: CASSDINTEAFF; v_gene: TRBV5-1; abundance: -; d_gene: -; j_gene: TRBJ1-1
CDR3nt: TGCGCCAGCAGCCAAGATTCTTCCGTTTGGAATGAGCAGTTCTTC; CDR3aa: CASSQDSSVWNEQFF; v_gene: TRBV4-1; abundance: -; d_gene: -; j_gene: TRBJ2-1
CDR3nt: TGTGCCAGCAGCGGTGACACCGGGACAGCTTACAATGAGCAGTTCTTC; CDR3aa: CASSGDTGTAYNEQFF; v_gene: TRBV9; abundance: -; d_gene: TRBD1; j_gene: TRBJ2-1
CDR3nt: TGTGCCACCATCAGCCCCCCGGGAAAAGAGCAGTTCTTC; CDR3aa: CATISPPGKEQFF; v_gene: TRBV15; abundance: -; d_gene: -; j_gene: TRBJ2-1
CDR3nt: TGTGCCAACCTAAACACAGGGTCAGGAAACACCATATATTTT; CDR3aa: CANLNTGSGNTIYF; v_gene: TRBV2; abundance: -; d_gene: -; j_gene: TRBJ1-3
CDR3nt: TGCAGTGCTAGAGACTACAGGGGTCTCGACAATGAGCAGTTCTTC; CDR3aa: CSARDYRGLDNEQFF; v_gene: TRBV20-1; abundance: -; d_gene: TRBD1; j_gene: TRBJ2-1
CDR3nt: TGTGCCAGCAGTCTAGCGACAGAGACCCAGTACTTC; CDR3aa: CASSLATETQYF; v_gene: TRBV12-3/TRBV12-4; abundance: many; d_gene: -; j_gene: TRBJ2-5
CDR3nt: TGTGCCAGCATCTTTGGGGCCGAAGAGACCCAGTACTTC; CDR3aa: CASIFGAEETQYF; v_gene: TRBV12-3/TRBV12-4; abundance: -; d_gene: -; j_gene: TRBJ2-5
CDR3nt: TGTGCCAGCAGCCCTCGGAGGGACGAGCAGTTCTTC; CDR3aa: CASSPRRDEQFF; v_gene: TRBV7-8; abundance: many; d_gene: -; j_gene: TRBJ2-1
CDR3nt: TGTGCCAGCAGCTCTCCAGGGGAAAGAATGAATTCACCCCTCCACTTT; CDR3aa: CASSSPGERMNSPLHF; v_gene: TRBV7-8; abundance: many; d_gene: -; j_gene: TRBJ1-6
CDR3nt: TGTGCCAGCAGCCATTCAGGGGGCGGGATGAACACTGAAGCTTTCTTT; CDR3aa: CASSHSGGGMNTEAFF; v_gene: TRBV4-2; abundance: -; d_gene: TRBD1; j_gene: TRBJ1-1
CDR3nt: TGTGCCAGCAGCTTAGAAAGGCCAGAGCTGTTTTTT; CDR3aa: CASSLERPELFF; v_gene: TRBV7-9; abundance: many; d_gene: -; j_gene: TRBJ2-2
CDR3nt: TGTGCCAGCAGCTCCGCAGACAAAGACAGCAATCAGCCCCAGCATTTT; CDR3aa: CASSSADKDSNQPQHF; v_gene: TRBV7-9; abundance: many; d_gene: -; j_gene: TRBJ1-5
CDR3nt: TGTGCCACCAGTGCCTTTGGGGGGGGAATAGAAGAGACCCAGTACTTC; CDR3aa: CATSAFGGGIEETQYF; v_gene: TRBV24-1; abundance: -; d_gene: TRBD2; j_gene: TRBJ2-5
CDR3nt: TGTGCCACCAGTAGGTTTACAGCGAACACTGAAGCTTTCTTT; CDR3aa: CATSRFTANTEAFF; v_gene: TRBV24-1; abundance: -; d_gene: -; j_gene: TRBJ1-1
CDR3nt: TGTGCCAGCAGCGGCAGAGTGGAGATCCAAGAGACCCAGTACTTC; CDR3aa: CASSGRVEIQETQYF; v_gene: TRBV7-8; abundance: many; d_gene: -; j_gene: TRBJ2-5
CDR3nt: TGTGCCAGCAGCTACGACAGGGTGAGGACCTTC; CDR3aa: CASSYDRVRTF; v_gene: TRBV7-2; abundance: many; d_gene: TRBD1; j_gene: TRBJ1-2
CDR3nt: TGTGCCAGCTCCTCAGGACTAGCGGGCTACCCGGAGCAGTTCTTC; CDR3aa: CASSSGLAGYPEQFF; v_gene: TRBV25-1; abundance: -; d_gene: TRBD2; j_gene: TRBJ2-1
CDR3nt: TGTGCCACCCACAATAGGGGCAGAGGGGACTATGGCTACACCTTC; CDR3aa: CATHNRGRGDYGYTF; v_gene: TRBV7-9; abundance: -; d_gene: -; j_gene: TRBJ1-2
CDR3nt: TGTGCCAGCTACCGGGGCGGGGCTTACAATGAGCAGTTCTTC; CDR3aa: CASYRGGAYNEQFF; v_gene: TRBV6-2/TRBV6-3; abundance: -; d_gene: -; j_gene: TRBJ2-1
CDR3nt: TGTGCCAGCAAAGGTGGGGGGACCACCGGGGAGCTGTTTTTT; CDR3aa: CASKGGGTTGELFF; v_gene: TRBV27; abundance: -; d_gene: -; j_gene: TRBJ2-2
CDR3nt: TGCAGCGTTGCTGGCGGGAGGAACACCGGGGAGCTGTTTTTT; CDR3aa: CSVAGGRNTGELFF; v_gene: TRBV29-1; abundance: -; d_gene: TRBD2; j_gene: TRBJ2-2
CDR3nt: TGTGCCACGACAGGTGAGGCCTACGAGCAGTACTTC; CDR3aa: CATTGEAYEQYF; v_gene: TRBV13; abundance: -; d_gene: -; j_gene: TRBJ2-7
CDR3nt: TGTGCCAGCAGCTTGGGGGGGGCCAGCTACGAGCAGTACTTC; CDR3aa: CASSLGGASYEQYF; v_gene: TRBV7-9; abundance: few; d_gene: -; j_gene: TRBJ2-7
CDR3nt: TGTGCCAGCAGTTTAATAGCGGGGGGGGGCTCCTACAATGAGCAGTTCTTC; CDR3aa: CASSLIAGGGSYNEQFF; v_gene: TRBV27; abundance: -; d_gene: TRBD2; j_gene: TRBJ2-1
CDR3nt: TGTGCCAGCAGAGCGGGCGAATTTCGGTTCACAGATACGCAGTATTTT; CDR3aa: CASRAGEFRFTDTQYF; v_gene: TRBV6-6; abundance: many; d_gene: -; j_gene: TRBJ2-3
CDR3nt: TGTGCCAGCAGCTGGACAGGGTCGGAGACCCAGTACTTC; CDR3aa: CASSWTGSETQYF; v_gene: TRBV11-3; abundance: few; d_gene: TRBD1; j_gene: TRBJ2-5
CDR3nt: TGTGCCAGCAGTTACTCGGACTCTCCCTACGAGCAGTACTTC; CDR3aa: CASSYSDSPYEQYF; v_gene: TRBV6-6; abundance: -; d_gene: -; j_gene: TRBJ2-7
CDR3nt: TGCGCCAGCAGCCAAGAGAAGACACCGAACACTGAAGCTTTCTTT; CDR3aa: CASSQEKTPNTEAFF; v_gene: TRBV4-1; abundance: few; d_gene: -; j_gene: TRBJ1-1
CDR3nt: TGTGCCAGTAGTATGCGTCGGACAGGGGGCTTTCAGCCCCAGCATTTT; CDR3aa: CASSMRRTGGFQPQHF; v_gene: TRBV19; abundance: many; d_gene: TRBD1; j_gene: TRBJ1-5
CDR3nt: TGTGCCAGCAGCTTATTGGGGCCGGGCCCAAAAAGGAACACTGAAGCTTTCTTT; CDR3aa: CASSLLGPGPKRNTEAFF; v_gene: TRBV7-6; abundance: few; d_gene: -; j_gene: TRBJ1-1
CDR3nt: TGTGCCAGCAGCTTAGTTTCTAGCAATGAAAAACTGTTTTTT; CDR3aa: CASSLVSSNEKLFF; v_gene: TRBV7-8; abundance: many; d_gene: -; j_gene: TRBJ1-4
CDR3nt: TGCGCCAGCAGCCAAGAACAGGGGGCAATGGAAGCTTTCTTT; CDR3aa: CASSQEQGAMEAFF; v_gene: TRBV4-3; abundance: -; d_gene: TRBD1; j_gene: TRBJ1-1
CDR3nt: TGTGCCAGCAGCACAGCAGATGCGCCAGCCAAAAACATTCAGTACTTC; CDR3aa: CASSTADAPAKNIQYF; v_gene: TRBV13; abundance: few; d_gene: -; j_gene: TRBJ2-4
CDR3nt: TGTGCCAGCATCACCCGGAGGGGCTATAGGGGCTACACCTTC; CDR3aa: CASITRRGYRGYTF; v_gene: TRBV27; abundance: few; d_gene: -; j_gene: TRBJ1-2
CDR3nt: TGTGCCAGTAGTATTTCTAGCGGGGGGTCGAATGAGCAGTTCTTC; CDR3aa: CASSISSGGSNEQFF; v_gene: TRBV19; abundance: -; d_gene: TRBD2; j_gene: TRBJ2-1
CDR3nt: TGTGCCAGCAGCCAATTCGGCCAAGCCAAAAACATTCAGTACTTC; CDR3aa: CASSQFGQAKNIQYF; v_gene: TRBV3-1; abundance: -; d_gene: -; j_gene: TRBJ2-4
CDR3nt: TGTGCCAGCAGCGCGGGAGGGGGAGCGAACACCGGGGAGCTGTTTTTT; CDR3aa: CASSAGGGANTGELFF; v_gene: TRBV9; abundance: -; d_gene: TRBD2; j_gene: TRBJ2-2
CDR3nt: TGTGCCGGGTCCCAAGGGAGGGGTGGTCCCGAGCAGTTCTTC; CDR3aa: CAGSQGRGGPEQFF; v_gene: TRBV7-9; abundance: -; d_gene: TRBD2; j_gene: TRBJ2-1
CDR3nt: TGTGCCAGCAGCCCTCAGGGGACCTATAATTCACCCCTCCACTTT; CDR3aa: CASSPQGTYNSPLHF; v_gene: TRBV7-2; abundance: -; d_gene: -; j_gene: TRBJ1-6
CDR3nt: TGTGCCAGCAGCCAGTCCCTGAATCAGCCCCAGCATTTT; CDR3aa: CASSQSLNQPQHF; v_gene: TRBV7-9; abundance: few; d_gene: -; j_gene: TRBJ1-5
CDR3nt: TGTGCCAGCAGTGATGAGGAGCTGTTTTTT; CDR3aa: CASSDEELFF; v_gene: TRBV6-5; abundance: -; d_gene: -; j_gene: TRBJ2-2
CDR3nt: TGTGCCAGTAGTATAATAAGTGGCCATAACAATGAGCAGTTCTTC; CDR3aa: CASSIISGHNNEQFF; v_gene: TRBV19; abundance: -; d_gene: -; j_gene: TRBJ2-1
CDR3nt: TGCGCCAGCAGCCAGCGGGGGGGCAGGTCGGACACCGGGGAGCTGTTTTTT; CDR3aa: CASSQRGGRSDTGELFF; v_gene: TRBV4-1; abundance: many; d_gene: TRBD2; j_gene: TRBJ2-2
CDR3nt: TGTGCCAGCAGCTTAAGGGCGGGGGGTCTCACAGATACGCAGTATTTT; CDR3aa: CASSLRAGGLTDTQYF; v_gene: TRBV7-6; abundance: few; d_gene: TRBD2; j_gene: TRBJ2-3
CDR3nt: TGTGCCAGCGGCCGGGGGGGCTTCATTGAGCAGTTCTTC; CDR3aa: CASGRGGFIEQFF; v_gene: TRBV7-6; abundance: -; d_gene: TRBD2; j_gene: TRBJ2-1
CDR3nt: TGTGCCAGCAGCCTTAGGGACAGGCCCTCCTACGAGCAGTACTTC; CDR3aa: CASSLRDRPSYEQYF; v_gene: TRBV7-9; abundance: many; d_gene: TRBD1; j_gene: TRBJ2-7
CDR3nt: TGTGCCAGCAGTTTAGCCCAGGGAGGATGGACTGAAGCTTTCTTT; CDR3aa: CASSLAQGGWTEAFF; v_gene: TRBV12-3/TRBV12-4; abundance: -; d_gene: -; j_gene: TRBJ1-1
CDR3nt: TGTGCCAGCAGTTACTCGGGGCGGGACAGGACCCTGCGCACTGAAGCTTTCTTT; CDR3aa: CASSYSGRDRTLRTEAFF; v_gene: TRBV6-5; abundance: few; d_gene: TRBD1; j_gene: TRBJ1-1